These 9 T cell receptor beta chains originate from one sample sequenced in a study of early T cells in non-severe SARS-CoV-2 infection. MiXCR, applied by TCRdb to the 5' RACE reads, yields one record per CDR3 protein. The repertoire holds roughly 69,000 distinct CDR3 sequences, with about 9.1% as singletons. Sequences were derived from whole blood, sampled at baseline. The receptors were sampled from an adult who was a healthcare worker with PCR-confirmed SARS-CoV-2 infection or an uninfected control (not recorded which).

This clonotype was picked up a small number of times. This chain links TRBV3-1 with TRBJ1-1; D unresolved. The CDR3 is 11 amino acids. V was trimmed by 1 base and J by 8 bases, leaving 5 bases between them. Germline V lookup: CDR1 LGHDT, CDR2 YNNKEL (reference sequence). DNA for the CDR3: TGTGCCAGCAGCCAAGTGGGCGAAGCTTTCTTT. This sequence encodes CASSQVGEAFF.

The sample holds a few counts of this clonotype. The rearrangement links TRBV12-3 or TRBV12-4 to TRBJ2-1; D perhaps matches TRBD2 (5 bases). The CDR3 has 15 amino acids. Between the trimmed V and J ends, which lost 6 bases and 2 bases, there was a span of 14 bases. The CDR3 DNA reads TGTGCCAGCAGCCCCGGTCGGCGGGCCTACAATGAGCAGTTCTTC. Protein sequence: CASSPGRRAYNEQFF.

On this clonotype: With a much larger clone just one base away, this may be a read error. The chain is built from TRBV28 and TRBJ2-2, with 7 bases aligning to TRBD2. V gave up 1 base and J gave up 6 bases; unmatched junction bases: 8. The CDR3 contains 16 residues. CDR1 and CDR2 (germline): MDHEN, SYDVKM. The CDR3 DNA reads as TGTGCCAGCAGTTTATCCCCTGGGAGGGGCGCCGGGGAGCTGTTTTTT. Amino acids: CASSLSPGRGAGELFF.

This clonotype was observed many times. The CDR3 region is CASSFWGKTDVYTDTQYF. CDR3 in DNA: TGTGCCAGCAGTTTCTGGGGCAAGACGGACGTTTACACAGATACGCAGTATTTT. The rearrangement links TRBV28 to TRBJ2-3, with D possibly being TRBD1 (5 bases). Germline V gene lookup returns CDR1 MDHEN and CDR2 SYDVKM. This CDR3 is 18 amino acids long. The V end lost 3 bases, the J end lost 2 bases, and 21 bases lay between the germline ends.

This clonotype was found many times. The V gene is TRBV27, the J gene TRBJ2-3, with D maybe TRBD2 (6 bases). There are 14 residues in the CDR3. Per germline, CDR1 MNHEY and CDR2 SMNVEV (reference sequence). V lost 6 bases, J lost 2 bases, and 12 bases lay in between. The CDR3 region has the DNA TGTGCCAGCAGCTCCGGGGGTTACACAGATACGCAGTATTTT. It specifies CASSSGGYTDTQYF.

This clonotype was observed a few times. Here the CDR3 DNA reads TGCGCCAGCAGCCAAGGGTTTAGTAGCGGGATTTCCAATGAGCAGTTCTTC. Translated, it gives CASSQGFSSGISNEQFF. The rearrangement links TRBV4-1 to TRBJ2-1, with 8 bases lining up with TRBD2. Germline values: CDR1 MGHRA, CDR2 YSYEKL. V gave up 1 base and J gave up 6 bases; unmatched junction bases: 11. This CDR3 contains 17 residues.

The CDR3 reads CSAPRGNIQYF. CDR3 sequence (DNA): TGCAGTGCCCCGAGAGGAAACATTCAGTACTTC. This rearrangement joins TRBV20-1 to TRBJ2-4; D unresolved. CDR1 is DFQATT and CDR2 is SNEGSKA in the germline V gene (reference sequence). The CDR3 totals 11 residues. V lost 6 bases and J 6 bases, leaving 9 bases between the germline ends.

The chain links TRBV5-1 to TRBJ1-5, with no clear D. CDR3 length: 14 amino acids. The V end lost 4 bases, the J end lost 3 bases, and 11 bases lay between the germline ends. Germline values: CDR1 SGHRS, CDR2 YFSETQ. CDR3 DNA: TGCGCCAGCAGCCCGGACGGCTTCAATCAGCCCCAGCATTTT. Its translation: CASSPDGFNQPQHF.

The genes are TRBV28 and TRBJ1-2, with D perhaps matching TRBD1 (6 bases). Trimming cost V 3 bases and J 8 bases, with 16 bases left between them. CDR3 length: 14 residues. Germline lookup yields CDR1 MDHEN and CDR2 SYDVKM. CDR3 amino acids: CASSLAGHRVGYTF. CDR3 bases: TGTGCCAGCAGTTTGGCGGGACACCGGGTCGGCTACACCTTC.